Presented here are 27 T cell receptor beta chains from one specimen sequenced in a study of beta chain features in type 1 diabetes (dated by TCRdb to the late 2010s). Broad study findings and their caveats: In all four CD4+ subsets, TCRB CDR3 length was moderately but significantly shorter in type 1 diabetes patients.

The library was built by means of the immunoSEQ multiplex PCR assay. All of the isolated RNA was reverse transcribed with the High Capacity cDNA Reverse Transcription Kit, so expressed TCRB transcripts were sequenced. The table comes from immuneACCESS by way of TCRdb, which keeps in-frame sequences with V and J called. Part of the clones is missing from these tables; in studies checked, under half for an unresolved V gene and the rest for unknown reasons. This sample lists around 150,000 clones; about 63% were detected once. Jointly, the top ten make up roughly 0.089% of the sample. Their specific antigens are unknown. The sequenced sample was naive CD4+ T cells from blood. Taken with the paper, the label for cell subset or site translates to: true naive CD4+ T cells. The source is a man younger than 45 with type 1 diabetes.

The V call is TRBV29-1, the J call TRBJ2-7; 7 bases map to TRBD1. This CDR3 is built from 12 residues. The germline V gene encodes CDR1 SQVTM and CDR2 ANQGSEA. V lost 2 bases and J lost 6; bases outside the gene matches: 4. The CDR3 coding sequence is TGCAGCGTTGAACGGACAGGTTCCGAGCAGTACTTC. Translating gives CSVERTGSEQYF.

The chain combines TRBV18 with TRBJ2-4, with D perhaps matching TRBD1 (6 bases). Per germline, CDR1 KGHSH and CDR2 LQKENI. This CDR3 spans 13 amino acids. The V and J ends lost 6 bases and 3 bases respectively, with 9 bases between them. CDR3 coding DNA: TGTGCCAGCTCGGCAGGGGACAAAAACATTCAGTACTTC. The encoded protein is CASSAGDKNIQYF.

This chain joins TRBV29-1 and TRBJ2-7; maybe TRBD2 (6 bases). The CDR3 spans 13 residues. In germline, CDR1 is SQVTM, CDR2 ANQGSEA. V was cut by 4 bases and J by 4 bases, with 14 bases left in between. As DNA, the CDR3 is TGCAGCGTTGGGCGGGACGGAGTTTACGAGCAGTACTTC. It specifies CSVGRDGVYEQYF.

A few counts support this clone. The chain combines TRBV30 with TRBJ1-1, with 7 bases that match TRBD1. Trimming at V came to 2 bases and at J to 5 bases, leaving 8 bases not matched to a gene. Per the germline V gene, CDR1 is GTSNPN and CDR2 is SVGIG (reference sequence). This CDR3 is built from 14 residues. The CDR3 reads CAWSFTGARTEAFF. The CDR3 DNA reads TGTGCCTGGAGTTTCACAGGGGCGAGGACTGAAGCTTTCTTT.

CDR3 residues: CASSVEADINEKLFF. In DNA form, the CDR3 reads TGTGCCAGCAGCGTAGAGGCAGACATTAATGAAAAACTGTTTTTT. The chain couples TRBV9 to TRBJ1-4; the D is unclear. This CDR3 comprises 15 residues. V was trimmed by 0 bases and J by 4 bases, leaving 10 bases between them. Germline CDR1 and CDR2: SGDLS and YYNGEE. The complete variable domain, with remaining parts taken from reference TRBV9 and TRBJ1-4, reads DSGVTQTPKHLITATGQRVTLRCSPRSGDLSVYWYQQSLDQGLQFLIQYYNGEERAKGNILERFSAQQFPDLHSELNLSSLELGDSALYFCASSVEADINEKLFFGSGTQLSVL.

This chain joins TRBV9 and TRBJ1-1; 8 nucleotides match TRBD1. CDR1 and CDR2 from the germline V gene are SGDLS and YYNGEE. This CDR3 contains 15 residues. J lost 8 bases, V lost 0 bases, and 9 bases had no gene match. CDR3 amino acids: CASSVARDRSQEAFF. DNA of the CDR3: TGTGCCAGCAGCGTAGCCCGGGACAGGAGTCAAGAAGCTTTCTTT.

The chain links TRBV29-1 to TRBJ2-5; weak D call: TRBD1 (7 bases). Trimming shortened V by 3 bases and J by 5 bases, and 13 bases separated the two germline ends. Germline-derived CDR1 and CDR2 are SQVTM and ANQGSEA. This CDR3 has 13 amino acids. The CDR3 is CSVEEGAVETQYF. In DNA, the CDR3 is TGCAGCGTTGAGGAGGGGGCTGTGGAGACCCAGTACTTC.

This clone occurred a few times. The gene calls are TRBV7-2 and TRBJ1-1; TRBD1 is a possible D gene (5 bases). The CDR3 runs to 14 residues. Between the trimmed V and J ends, which lost 5 bases and 1 base, there was a span of 11 bases. Germline V gene lookup returns CDR1 SGHTA and CDR2 FQGNSA. CDR3 protein: CASSPGRRNTEAFF. The CDR3 DNA follows: TGTGCCAGCAGCCCGGGACGGCGGAACACTGAAGCTTTCTTT.

This clone was counted between two and nine times. The chain employs TRBV9 and TRBJ2-7; 9 bases agree with TRBD2. Trimming took 0 bases from V and 2 from J; bases not matched to a gene: 6. Per the germline V gene, CDR1 is SGDLS and CDR2 is YYNGEE. The CDR3 spans 16 residues. CDR3 DNA: TGTGCCAGCAGCGTAGGGGTAGCGGGGGACCCCTACGAGCAGTACTTC. The encoded protein is CASSVGVAGDPYEQYF.

This clone has a handful of counts. The rearrangement uses TRBV7-9 and TRBJ2-2; D not resolved. V was clipped by 1 base and J by 5 bases, with 5 bases between them. The V gene's germline CDR1 is SEHNR and CDR2 FQNEAQ (reference sequence). This CDR3 comprises 13 residues. CDR3 sequence: CASSLEGTGELFF. CDR3 coding DNA: TGTGCCAGCAGCTTAGAAGGAACCGGGGAGCTGTTTTTT. The full variable domain, its missing parts supplied by reference TRBV7-9 and TRBJ2-2, is DTGVSQNPRHKITKRGQNVTFRCDPISEHNRLYWYRQTLGQGPEFLTYFQNEAQLEKSRLLSDRFSAERPKGSFSTLEIQRTEQGDSAMYLCASSLEGTGELFFGEGSRLTVL.

The V call is TRBV9, the J call TRBJ2-5, with TRBD2 identical over 11 bases. The CDR3 consists of 15 residues. The germline V gene has CDR1 SGDLS and CDR2 YYNGEE. With V trimmed by 2 bases and J by 4 bases, 4 bases remained unmatched. The CDR3 nucleotides are TGTGCCAGCAGCGTTACCGGGACTAGCGGAGAGACCCAGTACTTC. Translating gives CASSVTGTSGETQYF.

This rearrangement joins TRBV7-9 to TRBJ2-1, with 8 bases identical to TRBD1. From germline, CDR1 is SEHNR and CDR2 FQNEAQ (reference sequence). CDR3 length equals 14 residues. V shed 4 bases and J 9 bases; nucleotides not matched to a gene: 8. The CDR3: CASSSWTGWGEQFF. The DNA for the CDR3 is TGTGCCAGCAGCTCCTGGACAGGGTGGGGTGAGCAGTTCTTC.

In this sample, this clone turned up a few times. The chain employs TRBV5-6 and TRBJ2-3; D perhaps matches TRBD1 (5 bases). V lost 0 bases and J lost 0, with 8 bases in between. The length of the CDR3 is 15 residues. Germline values: CDR1 SGHDT, CDR2 YYEEEE. CDR3 DNA: TGTGCCAGCAGCTTGGTCGCAGGGAGCACAGATACGCAGTATTTT. It translates to CASSLVAGSTDTQYF.

This clone was seen just once. This sequence joins TRBV30 and TRBJ2-1; tentatively, D is TRBD1 or TRBD2 (5 bases each). The CDR3 covers 13 residues. With 2 bases removed from V and 9 bases from J, the gap between germline ends came to 14 bases. Germline V gene sequence: CDR1 GTSNPN, CDR2 SVGIG (reference sequence). The CDR3 sequence is CAWSPHPGAEQFF. CDR3 DNA: TGTGCCTGGAGTCCCCACCCCGGGGCTGAGCAGTTCTTC. The variable domain in full, completed from reference TRBV30 and TRBJ2-1, reads SQTIHQWPATLVQPVGSPLSLECTVEGTSNPNLYWYRQAAGRGLQLLFYSVGIGQISSEVPQNLSASRPQDRQFILSSKKLLLSDSGFYLCAWSPHPGAEQFFGPGTRLTVL.

V usage is TRBV4-3 and J usage is TRBJ2-2, with a weak D call TRBD1 (6 bases). The CDR3 spans 14 residues. Looked up from germline, CDR1 is LGHNA and CDR2 is YSLEER. Deletions cut 3 bases from V and 6 bases from J, with 11 bases between. The CDR3 loop reads CASSHVQGAGELFF. CDR3 sequence (DNA): TGCGCCAGCAGCCATGTACAGGGAGCCGGGGAGCTGTTTTTT.

To note about this clone: The same CDR3 can be traced to other DNA sequences in this sample. The rearrangement uses TRBV18 and TRBJ2-3; D remains ambiguous. Deletions cut 0 bases from V and 0 bases from J, with 1 base between. Germline CDR1 is KGHSH and CDR2 is LQKENI. CDR3 length: 13 residues. This CDR3 is CASSPPSTDTQYF. The CDR3, as DNA: TGTGCCAGCTCACCACCTAGCACAGATACGCAGTATTTT.

The chain joins TRBV6-5 to TRBJ1-6, with D uncertain. The V gene lost 6 bases and the J gene lost 8 bases, with 14 bases spanning the gap. In germline, CDR1 is MNHEY, CDR2 SVGAGI. The CDR3 is made up of 14 amino acids. The CDR3: CASSLQFLDSPLHF. DNA of the CDR3: TGTGCCAGCAGCCTTCAATTCTTAGATTCACCCCTCCACTTT.

Comments on this clone: A junction end diverges from the germline sequence, so it may reflect a read error. V usage is TRBV9 and J usage is TRBJ2-7, with D possibly being TRBD2 (7 bases). The length of the CDR3 is 14 residues. Germline-derived CDR1 and CDR2 are SGDLS and YYNGEE. Written as DNA, the CDR3 is TGTGCCAGCAGCGTATTTGAATCGGGGGGCCCTTTAAACTTC. This sequence encodes CASSVFESGGPLNF.

The chain uses TRBV5-1 and TRBJ2-5; possibly TRBD2 for D (6 bases). V lost 2 bases to trimming and J lost 4 bases, with 15 bases between them. The germline V gene encodes CDR1 SGHRS and CDR2 YFSETQ. The CDR3 length is 15 residues. The CDR3, as DNA: TGCGCCAGCAGCTTCGGCTGGGAGGAGATAGAGACCCAGTACTTC. The encoded protein is CASSFGWEEIETQYF.

This clone was observed a few times. The chain is built from TRBV29-1 and TRBJ1-5; 8 nucleotides match TRBD1. V lost 4 bases and J lost 4; bases outside the gene matches: 6. The CDR3 sequence is 14 residues long. The germline CDR1 and CDR2 sequences are SQVTM and ANQGSEA. CDR3 sequence: CSVAVTGENQPQHF. The CDR3 DNA reads TGCAGCGTTGCTGTGACAGGGGAAAATCAGCCCCAGCATTTT.

The chain has TRBV28 and TRBJ2-2; D is undetermined. The CDR3 is made up of 14 amino acids. Trimming shortened V by 3 bases and J by 1 base, and 6 bases separated the two germline ends. The germline gives CDR1 MDHEN, CDR2 SYDVKM. CDR3 region: CASSFLMNTGELFF. The CDR3 DNA follows: TGTGCCAGCAGTTTCCTTATGAACACCGGGGAGCTGTTTTTT.

This clone was detected only a few times. This chain uses TRBV9 with TRBJ2-3; D is ambiguous. The CDR3 extends over 13 amino acids. Trimming cost V 4 bases and J 0 bases, with 6 bases left between them. Per the germline V gene, CDR1 is SGDLS and CDR2 is YYNGEE. CDR3 loop: CASSLASTDTQYF. Written as DNA, the CDR3 is TGTGCCAGCAGCTTGGCCAGCACAGATACGCAGTATTTT.

The gene calls are TRBV29-1 and TRBJ1-3; D is uncertain. V lost 7 bases, J lost 3 bases, and 13 bases lay in between. This CDR3 spans 13 amino acids. Germline CDR1 and CDR2: SQVTM and ANQGSEA. CDR3 nucleotides: TGCAGCGGAATAGGACGGGGTGGAAACACCATATATTTT. As protein: CSGIGRGGNTIYF.

The chain links TRBV29-1 to TRBJ1-1, with TRBD1 matching 7 bases. Unmatched junction bases numbered 12, after V lost 4 bases and J lost 7 bases. CDR1 is SQVTM, CDR2 ANQGSEA, per germline. The CDR3 has 14 residues. The CDR3: CSVGVRQGLGEAFF. In nucleotides, the CDR3 is TGCAGCGTTGGTGTTCGACAGGGTCTCGGTGAAGCTTTCTTT. Based on the CDR3 plus reference TRBV29-1 and TRBJ1-1, the full variable domain is SAVISQKPSRDICQRGTSLTIQCQVDSQVTMMFWYRQQPGQSLTLIATANQGSEATYESGFVIDKFPISRPNLTFSTLTVSNMSPEDSSIYLCSVGVRQGLGEAFFGQGTRLTVV.

This clone has more than one count but fewer than ten. The chain recombines TRBV6-5 with TRBJ2-3; tentative D call: TRBD2 (5 bases). This CDR3 has 16 residues. Trimming stripped 0 bases from V and 3 bases from J, with 13 bases between. CDR1 MNHEY and CDR2 SVGAGI come from the germline V gene. CDR3 bases: TGTGCCAGCAGTTACTCGGGCCGCCCGGGGACAGATACGCAGTATTTT. It translates to CASSYSGRPGTDTQYF.

CDR3 sequence: CASSSLAGKLGEQYF. CDR3 DNA: TGTGCCAGCAGCTCCCTAGCGGGGAAACTGGGGGAGCAGTACTTC. The chain couples TRBV7-2 to TRBJ2-7, with TRBD2 matching over 9 bases. J was trimmed by 7 bases and V by 4 bases; bases with no gene match: 11. CDR3 size: 15 residues. Germline V gives CDR1 SGHTA, CDR2 FQGNSA. The full variable domain, with the rest looked up from reference TRBV7-2 and TRBJ2-7, is GAGVSQSPSNKVTEKGKDVELRCDPISGHTALYWYRQSLGQGLEFLIYFQGNSAPDKSGLPSDRFSAERTGGSVSTLTIQRTQQEDSAVYLCASSSLAGKLGEQYFGPGTRLTVT.

This clone occurred once. V usage is TRBV4-3 and J usage is TRBJ2-7; D unresolved. This CDR3 region has 16 residues. V lost 1 base and J 3 bases, leaving 16 bases between the germline ends. CDR1 and CDR2 (germline): LGHNA, YSLEER. The CDR3 protein is CASSQVFQRKNYEQYF. The CDR3 region has the DNA TGCGCCAGCAGCCAAGTATTCCAGCGCAAGAACTACGAGCAGTACTTC.